This T cell receptor (beta chain) was profiled in a study of cytomegalovirus exposure and HLA in healthy donors. The length of the CDR3 is 12 residues. Germline V gene lookup returns CDR1 ENHRY and CDR2 SYGVKD. V lost 6 bases and J lost 8; bases outside the gene matches: 6. Study-wide findings and caveats: Sequencing had likely introduced a cluster of highly shared sequence variants as an artifact. For most TCR beta V segments, an earlier analysis put the productive rate at about 90% or about 30% of the time. Altogether, 164 TCR beta chains were recorded as cytomegalovirus-associated. With later analysis, a missense DCLRE1C variant became linked to TCR beta V- and J-gene trimming.

13 Jbeta primers and 60 Vbeta primers were used for the PCR. Generated by immunoSEQ multiplex PCR, the TCRdb table keeps only in-frame clones and is missing some. Among around 150,000 clones, 77% were seen once, and the ten largest hold about 2.6%. This clone was seen a handful of times. Antigen: not known. This chain uses TRBV10-3 with TRBJ1-2, with TRBD1 identical over 7 bases. The sequence was collected from a woman in her forties in good health and CMV-seropositive. Specimen: PBMCs. The CDR3 sequence: CAIRRQGGGYTF. The CDR3 coding sequence is TGTGCCATCAGGAGACAGGGAGGCGGCTACACCTTC.